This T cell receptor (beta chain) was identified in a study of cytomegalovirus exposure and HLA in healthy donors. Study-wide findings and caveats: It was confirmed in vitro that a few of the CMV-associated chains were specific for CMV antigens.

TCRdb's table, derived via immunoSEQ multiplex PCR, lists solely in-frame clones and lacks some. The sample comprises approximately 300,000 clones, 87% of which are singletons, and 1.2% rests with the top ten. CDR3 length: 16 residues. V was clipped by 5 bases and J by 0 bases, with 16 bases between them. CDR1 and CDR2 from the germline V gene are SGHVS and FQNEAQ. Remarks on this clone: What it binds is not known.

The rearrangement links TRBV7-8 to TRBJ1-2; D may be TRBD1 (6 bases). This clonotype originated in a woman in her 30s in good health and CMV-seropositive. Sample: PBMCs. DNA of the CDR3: TGTGCCAGCAGCCCCGGACGGACAGAAGCTAACTATGGCTACACCTTC. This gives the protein CASSPGRTEANYGYTF. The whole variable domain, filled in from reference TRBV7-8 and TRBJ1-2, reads GAGVSQSPRYKVAKRGQDVALRCDPISGHVSLFWYQQALGQGPEFLTYFQNEAQLDKSGLPSDRFFAERPEGSVSTLKIQRTQQEDSAVYLCASSPGRTEANYGYTFGSGTRLTVV.